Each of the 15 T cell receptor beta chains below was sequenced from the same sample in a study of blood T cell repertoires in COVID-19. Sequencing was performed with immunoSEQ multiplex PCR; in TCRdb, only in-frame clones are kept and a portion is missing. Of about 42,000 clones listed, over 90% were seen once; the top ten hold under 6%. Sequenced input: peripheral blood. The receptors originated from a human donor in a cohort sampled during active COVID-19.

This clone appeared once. The CDR3 reads CASSLTGGPEKLFF. The CDR3 bases are TGTGCCAGCAGTTTAACTGGGGGCCCTGAAAAACTGTTTTTT. The rearrangement joins TRBV28 to TRBJ1-4; tentatively, D is TRBD1 (6 bases). V was pared by 2 bases and J by 7 bases, with 11 bases between. Germline V lookup: CDR1 MDHEN, CDR2 SYDVKM. CDR3 size: 14 residues.

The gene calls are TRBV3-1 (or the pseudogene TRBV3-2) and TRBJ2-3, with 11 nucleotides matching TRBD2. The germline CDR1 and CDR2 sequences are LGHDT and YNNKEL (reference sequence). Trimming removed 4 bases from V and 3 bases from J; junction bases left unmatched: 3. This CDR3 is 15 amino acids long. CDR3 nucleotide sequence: TGTGCCAGCAGCCTACCTAGCGGGGGGACAGATACGCAGTATTTT. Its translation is CASSLPSGGTDTQYF.

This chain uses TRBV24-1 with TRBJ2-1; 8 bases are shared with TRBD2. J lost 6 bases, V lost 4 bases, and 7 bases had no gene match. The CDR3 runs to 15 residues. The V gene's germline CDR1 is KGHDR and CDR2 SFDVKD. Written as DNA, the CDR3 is TGTGCCACCAGTGACCTCTTTGCGGGGGGCAATGAGCAGTTCTTC. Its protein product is CATSDLFAGGNEQFF.

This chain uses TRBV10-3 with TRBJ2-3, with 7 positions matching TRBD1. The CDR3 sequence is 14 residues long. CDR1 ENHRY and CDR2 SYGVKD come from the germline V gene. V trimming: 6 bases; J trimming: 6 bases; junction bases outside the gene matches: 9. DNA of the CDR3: TGTGCCATCAGGAAAGGGGGCCCAAGGGATACGCAGTATTTT. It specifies CAIRKGGPRDTQYF.

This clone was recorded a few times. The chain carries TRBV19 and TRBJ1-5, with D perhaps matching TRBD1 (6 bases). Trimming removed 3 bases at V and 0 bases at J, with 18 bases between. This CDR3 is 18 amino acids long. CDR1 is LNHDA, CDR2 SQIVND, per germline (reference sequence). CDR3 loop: CASSIPRLTGGSNQPQHF. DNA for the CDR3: TGTGCCAGTAGTATCCCCCGCCTGACAGGCGGTAGCAATCAGCCCCAGCATTTT.

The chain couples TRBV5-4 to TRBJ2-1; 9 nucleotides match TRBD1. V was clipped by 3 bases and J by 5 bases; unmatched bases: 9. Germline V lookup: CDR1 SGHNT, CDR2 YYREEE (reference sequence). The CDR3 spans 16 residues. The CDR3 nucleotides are TGTGCCAGCAGCTGGGGCCCGGGACAGGGAGACAATGAGCAGTTCTTC. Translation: CASSWGPGQGDNEQFF.

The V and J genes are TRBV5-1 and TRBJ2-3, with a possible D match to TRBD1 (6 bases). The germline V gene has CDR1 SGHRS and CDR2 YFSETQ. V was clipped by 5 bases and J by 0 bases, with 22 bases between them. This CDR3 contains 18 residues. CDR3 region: CASRQRWGPGLSTDTQYF. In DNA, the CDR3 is TGCGCCAGCAGACAGCGGTGGGGGCCGGGCCTCAGCACAGATACGCAGTATTTT. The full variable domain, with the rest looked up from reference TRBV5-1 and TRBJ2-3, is KAGVTQTPRYLIKTRGQQVTLSCSPISGHRSVSWYQQTPGQGLQFLFEYFSETQRNKGNFPGRFSGRQFSNSRSEMNVSTLELGDSALYLCASRQRWGPGLSTDTQYFGPGTRLTVL.

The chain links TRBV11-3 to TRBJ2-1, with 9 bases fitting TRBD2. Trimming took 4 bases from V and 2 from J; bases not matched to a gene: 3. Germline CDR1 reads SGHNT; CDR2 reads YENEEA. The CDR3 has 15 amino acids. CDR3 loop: CASSYTSGPYNEQFF. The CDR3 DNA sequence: TGTGCCAGCAGCTACACTAGCGGGCCCTACAATGAGCAGTTCTTC.

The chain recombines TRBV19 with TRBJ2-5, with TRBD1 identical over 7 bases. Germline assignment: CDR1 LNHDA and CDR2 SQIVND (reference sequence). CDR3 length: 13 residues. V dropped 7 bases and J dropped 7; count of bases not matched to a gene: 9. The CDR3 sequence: CASMNRGSGTQYF. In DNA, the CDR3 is TGTGCCAGTATGAACAGGGGATCCGGGACCCAGTACTTC.

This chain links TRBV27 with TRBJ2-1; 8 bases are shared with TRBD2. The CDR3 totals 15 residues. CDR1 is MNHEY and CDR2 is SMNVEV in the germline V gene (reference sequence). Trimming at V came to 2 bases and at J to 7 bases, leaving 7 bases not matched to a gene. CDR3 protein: CASSLASGRWNEQFF. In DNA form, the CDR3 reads TGTGCCAGCAGTTTAGCGAGCGGGAGATGGAATGAGCAGTTCTTC.

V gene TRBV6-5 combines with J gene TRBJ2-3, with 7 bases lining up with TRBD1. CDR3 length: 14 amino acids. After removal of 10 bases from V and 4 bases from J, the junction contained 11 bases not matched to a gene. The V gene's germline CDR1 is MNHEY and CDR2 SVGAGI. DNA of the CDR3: TGTGCCACTCGACAGGGATGGGTTTCAGATACGCAGTATTTT. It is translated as CATRQGWVSDTQYF.

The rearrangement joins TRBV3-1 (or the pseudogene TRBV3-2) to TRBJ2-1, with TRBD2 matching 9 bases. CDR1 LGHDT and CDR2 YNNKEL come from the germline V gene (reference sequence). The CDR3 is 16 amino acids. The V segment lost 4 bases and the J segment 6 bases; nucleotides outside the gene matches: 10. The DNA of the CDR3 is TGTGCCAGCAGCCCCCTTGGCGGGGGGGCTTTCAATGAGCAGTTCTTC. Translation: CASSPLGGGAFNEQFF.

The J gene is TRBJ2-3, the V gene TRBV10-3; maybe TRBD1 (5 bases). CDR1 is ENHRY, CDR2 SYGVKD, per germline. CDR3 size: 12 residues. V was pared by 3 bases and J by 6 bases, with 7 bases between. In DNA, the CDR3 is TGTGCCATCAGTGAAAACAGGGATACGCAGTATTTT. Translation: CAISENRDTQYF.

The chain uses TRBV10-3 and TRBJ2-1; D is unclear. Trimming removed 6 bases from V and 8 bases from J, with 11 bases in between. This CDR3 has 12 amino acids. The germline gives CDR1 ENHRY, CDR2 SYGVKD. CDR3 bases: TGTGCCATCAGCGCACGAGGCGATGAGCAGTTCTTC. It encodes CAISARGDEQFF.

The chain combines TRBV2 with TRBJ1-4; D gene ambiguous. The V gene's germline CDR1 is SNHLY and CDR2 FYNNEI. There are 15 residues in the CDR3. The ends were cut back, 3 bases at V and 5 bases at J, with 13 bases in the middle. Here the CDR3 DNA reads TGTGCCAGCAGTGAGTTCGGCACTATAAATGAAAAACTGTTTTTT. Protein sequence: CASSEFGTINEKLFF. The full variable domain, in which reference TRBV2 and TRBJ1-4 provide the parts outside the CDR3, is EPEVTQTPSHQVTQMGQEVILRCVPISNHLYFYWYRQILGQKVEFLVSFYNNEISEKSEIFDDQFSVERPDGSNFTLKIRSTKLEDSAMYFCASSEFGTINEKLFFGSGTQLSVL.